The subject of this entry is one T cell receptor (beta chain). The data stem from a study of control samples from healthy donors and cancer patients. Libraries were prepared by immunoSEQ multiplex PCR; TCRdb keeps only in-frame clonotypes and omits some of them. The data show fewer than 100,000 clones, almost 85% seen once. The sequenced sample was blood. The TCR comes from a man between 60 and 75 years old in good health.

CDR3 coding DNA: TGTGCCGGGTATCGTCAGGGGTCTGGAAACACCATATATTTT. It codes for CAGYRQGSGNTIYF. The chain recombines TRBV5-4 with TRBJ1-3; D is possibly TRBD1 (6 bases). V lost 10 bases, J lost 1 base, and 15 bases lay in between. The CDR3 contains 14 residues. From germline, CDR1 is SGHNT and CDR2 YYREEE (reference sequence).